What follows is one T cell receptor (beta chain) and its context. Antigen: not known. Measured with immunoSEQ multiplex PCR; TCRdb has only the in-frame clones, and not every one. Among under 150,000 clones listed, around 84% were seen once. These data come from a study of cytomegalovirus exposure and HLA in healthy donors. Looking at the study overall: It was reported in a later analysis that the 95 to 150 validation repertoires used the same platform as the 666 first-cohort repertoires. Study outcomes and limitations: Despite most TCR sequences being rare, some public TCRs occurred in many donors. Approximately 160 TCR beta chains were listed as cytomegalovirus-associated. The TCR clusters that emerged in the first cohort tended, a later analysis found, to co-occur in the approximately 130 validation repertoires.

The specimen was PBMCs. The receptor was derived from a man younger than 35 in good health and CMV-seropositive.

The CDR3 DNA follows: TGTGCCAGTAGTGGGACAGTTAACTCCTACGAGCAGTACTTC. Translating it yields CASSGTVNSYEQYF. This sequence joins TRBV19 and TRBJ2-7; 7 nucleotides align to TRBD1. The J segment lost 0 bases and the V segment lost 5 bases, leaving 4 bases of the junction unmatched. CDR3 length: 14 amino acids. The germline V gene encodes CDR1 LNHDA and CDR2 SQIVND (reference sequence). The variable domain in full, with the rest retrieved from reference TRBV19 and TRBJ2-7, is DGGITQSPKYLFRKEGQNVTLSCEQNLNHDAMYWYRQDPGQGLRLIYYSQIVNDFQKGDIAEGYSVSREKKESFPLTVTSAQKNPTAFYLCASSGTVNSYEQYFGPGTRLTVT.